This TCR beta chain came from a study of shared clonotypes between healthy human individuals. Study information: Three CD4 naive, three CD4 memory, two CD8 naive and one CD8 memory plate were used per donor.

Notes on this clone: Antigen unknown.

Study-wide results and limits: The genetic and exposure-history diversity represented was limited by few donors.

Original methodology: Junction-only sequences produced by ImmunoSEQ had no quality scores, so filtering differed. TCRdb keeps only in-frame clones here, not all; method: immunoSEQ multiplex PCR. Clone size and V and J calls were adopted from that table, with D and trimming inferred from the DNA. The table lists about 1.1 million clones, roughly 74% of them singletons. V gave up 5 bases and J gave up 1 base, with 9 bases separating them. Germline CDR1 SEHNR, CDR2 FQNEAQ (reference sequence). The CDR3 consists of 14 residues. The donors, healthy adults who were HIV-negative, had experienced no recent acute infections or vaccinations.

The V gene is TRBV7-9, the J gene TRBJ1-5; D ambiguous. This TCR was sampled from a man in his late teens or twenties in good health. Some clones in this sample may be carry-over from other donors' samples. The sample comprised memory CD4+ T cells from PBMCs. Subset denoted: CD45RA-negative fraction. CDR3 amino acids: CASSPGPSNQPQHF. CDR3 in DNA: TGTGCCAGCAGCCCTGGACCGAGCAATCAGCCCCAGCATTTT. The full variable domain, its missing parts supplied by reference TRBV7-9 and TRBJ1-5, is DTGVSQNPRHKITKRGQNVTFRCDPISEHNRLYWYRQTLGQGPEFLTYFQNEAQLEKSRLLSDRFSAERPKGSFSTLEIQRTEQGDSAMYLCASSPGPSNQPQHFGDGTRLSIL.